This is a list of T cell receptor beta chains from one sample in a study of post-analysis software for immune sequencing data. TCRdb reanalysed the PCR reads using MiXCR and keeps one entry per CDR3 protein. The table includes over 700,000 distinct CDR3 sequences, about 32% detected once. Input material: blood. The source of these receptors is a girl under 18 with multiple sclerosis. CDR3s include the opening cysteine and the closing phenylalanine or tryptophan. D genes are given only for firm matches. Rows may omit the clone size; those that give it use once, few, many or a size class.

V: TRBV20-1; J: TRBJ1-2; D: .; size: few; DNA: TGCAGTGCTAGAGCTCTACAGGGTAGGCCTAACTATGGCTACACCTTC; CDR3: CSARALQGRPNYGYTF
V: TRBV7-9; J: TRBJ2-5; D: .; size: .; DNA: TGTGCCAGTATTAGGGACTCGGAAGAGACCCAGTACTTC; CDR3: CASIRDSEETQYF
V: TRBV7-9; J: TRBJ2-7; D: TRBD1; size: .; DNA: TGTGCCAGCAGCCAGGGGGTACGTCCCGTCGAGCAGTACTTC; CDR3: CASSQGVRPVEQYF
V: TRBV12-5; J: TRBJ2-7; D: .; size: .; DNA: TGTGCTAGTGGTTTGGTACGGGGCAGGGTCCACGAGCAGTACTTC; CDR3: CASGLVRGRVHEQYF
V: TRBV2; J: TRBJ2-4; D: .; size: few; DNA: TGTGCCAGCAGTGCTGGGCTAGCCAAAAACATTCAGTACTTC; CDR3: CASSAGLAKNIQYF
V: TRBV24-1; J: TRBJ2-3; D: TRBD2; size: .; DNA: TGTGCCACCAGTTCCCGGACTAGCGCGGGAATCCATACGCAGTATTTT; CDR3: CATSSRTSAGIHTQYF
V: TRBV20-1; J: TRBJ2-7; D: TRBD1; size: .; DNA: TGCAGTGCACCTATTCACAGGGGGCCCTACGAGCAGTACTTC; CDR3: CSAPIHRGPYEQYF
V: TRBV5-1; J: TRBJ2-7; D: .; size: .; DNA: TGCGCCAGCAGCTTGGCCGGGACCCCACGCTACGAGCAGTACTTC; CDR3: CASSLAGTPRYEQYF
V: TRBV12-3/TRBV12-4; J: TRBJ2-5; D: TRBD1; size: many; DNA: TGTGCCAGCAGACCAGGGGGTCAAGAGACCCAGTACTTC; CDR3: CASRPGGQETQYF
V: TRBV3-1; J: TRBJ2-7; D: .; size: .; DNA: TGTGCCGGCAGCCAGGATCGGTGGTATTACGAGCAGTACTTC; CDR3: CAGSQDRWYYEQYF
V: TRBV27; J: TRBJ2-7; D: .; size: few; DNA: TGTGCCAGCAGTTTAAGGGTTCAGGGGGGCGAGCAGTACTTC; CDR3: CASSLRVQGGEQYF
V: TRBV6-1; J: TRBJ2-7; D: .; size: many; DNA: TGTGCCAGCAGTCGGACATATACCTACGAGCAGTACTTC; CDR3: CASSRTYTYEQYF
V: TRBV6-5; J: TRBJ1-6; D: .; size: few; DNA: TGTGCCAGCAGTTACCCCTCGGGTATGGGGTCCTATAATTCACCCCTCCACTTT; CDR3: CASSYPSGMGSYNSPLHF
V: TRBV20-1; J: TRBJ2-1; D: .; size: .; DNA: TGCAGTGCACCTCGGACGGTTTTCAATGAGCAGTTCTTC; CDR3: CSAPRTVFNEQFF
V: TRBV20-1; J: TRBJ1-2; D: TRBD1; size: few; DNA: TGCAGTGCTAGAGGTCCAGGGGGCTACTATGGCTACACCTTC; CDR3: CSARGPGGYYGYTF
V: TRBV12-3/TRBV12-4; J: TRBJ1-1; D: TRBD1; size: .; DNA: TGTGCCAGCAGGCTAAACAGGGGGTTCATGGTAGACACTGAAGCTTTCTTT; CDR3: CASRLNRGFMVDTEAFF
V: TRBV5-1; J: TRBJ2-3; D: .; size: .; DNA: TGCGCCAGCAGCTTGAGGGGAGTCGGTACAGATACGCAGTATTTT; CDR3: CASSLRGVGTDTQYF
V: TRBV6-5; J: TRBJ2-5; D: TRBD2; size: .; DNA: TGTGCCAGCAGTGCAGGACTAGGGTGGGCCCAGTACTTC; CDR3: CASSAGLGWAQYF
V: TRBV29-1; J: TRBJ2-3; D: .; size: .; DNA: TGCAGCACGCTGGGGAACCGCGGAGTTTTCGCAGATACGCAGTATTTT; CDR3: CSTLGNRGVFADTQYF
V: TRBV20-1; J: TRBJ1-1; D: .; size: .; DNA: TGCAGTGCTAGAGATGCTGACCAGGGTGGGGACACTGAAGCTTTCTTT; CDR3: CSARDADQGGDTEAFF
V: TRBV29-1; J: TRBJ2-3; D: .; size: .; DNA: TGCAGCGCTGACGAGTCTAGCACAGATACGCAGTATTTT; CDR3: CSADESSTDTQYF
V: TRBV6-6; J: TRBJ2-7; D: .; size: many; DNA: TGTGCCAGCAGTTACGGGGAATCGGACGGCTACGAGCAGTACTTC; CDR3: CASSYGESDGYEQYF
V: TRBV27; J: TRBJ2-7; D: .; size: few; DNA: TGTGCCAGCAGTTTCATCCCGGGTTTCTACGAGCAGTACTTC; CDR3: CASSFIPGFYEQYF
V: TRBV5-1; J: TRBJ2-3; D: .; size: .; DNA: TGCGCCAGCAGCATTACTAGGGGGACGCCACGGGGAGATACGCAGTATTTT; CDR3: CASSITRGTPRGDTQYF
V: TRBV7-2; J: TRBJ2-1; D: TRBD2; size: .; DNA: TGTGCCAGCAGCGAAGTGGTTGGGGCTAGCGGCAGCTCCTACAATGAGCAGTTCTTC; CDR3: CASSEVVGASGSSYNEQFF
V: TRBV6-1; J: TRBJ2-1; D: .; size: .; DNA: TGTGCCAGCAGTGGACCCTTACCGGGACAAATCTACAATGAGCAGTTCTTC; CDR3: CASSGPLPGQIYNEQFF
V: TRBV7-8; J: TRBJ2-4; D: TRBD2; size: few; DNA: TGTGCCAGCAGCCCGGGGAGGGCCGCGGACATTCAGTACTTC; CDR3: CASSPGRAADIQYF
V: TRBV7-2; J: TRBJ1-2; D: .; size: .; DNA: TGTGCCGGCAGCACCGGGAATGAGGGCTATGGCTACACCTTC; CDR3: CAGSTGNEGYGYTF
V: TRBV5-5; J: TRBJ1-5; D: .; size: few; DNA: TGTGCCAGCAGCTCGGATCCCCGGGGCAATCAGCCCCAGCATTTT; CDR3: CASSSDPRGNQPQHF
V: TRBV6-5; J: TRBJ2-1; D: TRBD2; size: few; DNA: TGTGCCAGCAGTTACAAGCCTAGCGGGCTAGCCTTCCTCTCCTACAATGAGCAGTTCTTC; CDR3: CASSYKPSGLAFLSYNEQFF
V: TRBV5-1; J: TRBJ2-5; D: .; size: .; DNA: TGCGCCAGCAGCCCCTCACAGGGATCAGTGACCCAGTACTTC; CDR3: CASSPSQGSVTQYF
V: TRBV5-1; J: TRBJ2-5; D: TRBD2; size: .; DNA: TGCGCCAGCAGCTTTACAAGCGGGACTTCGGAGACCCAGTACTTC; CDR3: CASSFTSGTSETQYF
V: TRBV3-1; J: TRBJ2-1; D: .; size: .; DNA: TGTGCCAGCAGCCAAGCTCGGTCGGGAGCTTCCCGGGATGAGCAGTTCTTC; CDR3: CASSQARSGASRDEQFF
V: TRBV6-1; J: TRBJ2-7; D: .; size: few; DNA: TGTGCCAGCGCCGGGACGGGCTTGGAGCAGTACTTC; CDR3: CASAGTGLEQYF
V: TRBV20-1; J: TRBJ2-4; D: .; size: .; DNA: TGCAGTGCTAGAGATCCCGCAGTGGGTTCAAACATTCAGTACTTC; CDR3: CSARDPAVGSNIQYF
V: TRBV2; J: TRBJ1-1; D: TRBD1; size: .; DNA: TGTGCCAGCTCTCTCCGCAGAGAGATGGGACAGGCTCAACAAGGTCGCGCTTTCTTT; CDR3: CASSLRREMGQAQQGRAFF
V: TRBV5-1; J: TRBJ2-3; D: .; size: once; DNA: TGCGCCAGCAGCTTGCGACTAACGACCACAGATACGCAGTATTTT; CDR3: CASSLRLTTTDTQYF
V: TRBV5-1; J: TRBJ2-7; D: .; size: .; DNA: TGCGCCAGCAGTGGTGCTTCCTGCGAGCAGTACTTC; CDR3: CASSGASCEQYF
V: TRBV13; J: TRBJ2-7; D: .; size: .; DNA: TGTGCCAGCAGCTTGAGATCTGCCTACGAGCAGTACTTC; CDR3: CASSLRSAYEQYF
V: TRBV7-2; J: TRBJ2-5; D: TRBD1; size: many; DNA: TGTGCCAGCAGCTCCCGGACAGGAACCGAGACCCAGTACTTC; CDR3: CASSSRTGTETQYF
V: TRBV12-3/TRBV12-4; J: TRBJ1-1; D: .; size: .; DNA: TGTGCCAGCAGTTTCCGAGACACTGAAGCTTTCTTT; CDR3: CASSFRDTEAFF
V: TRBV5-1; J: TRBJ1-4; D: .; size: .; DNA: TGCGCCAGCAGCTTGTCCGGACAGTCTAATGAAAAACTGTTTTTT; CDR3: CASSLSGQSNEKLFF
V: TRBV7-9; J: TRBJ2-5; D: .; size: .; DNA: TGTGCCAGCAGCTTAGCACGAAGCCGAATCCGACAAGAGACCCAGTACTTC; CDR3: CASSLARSRIRQETQYF
V: TRBV12-3/TRBV12-4; J: TRBJ2-2; D: .; size: once; DNA: TGTGCCAGTCTCGGAAGGACGAACACCGGGGAGCTGTTTTTT; CDR3: CASLGRTNTGELFF
V: TRBV2; J: TRBJ2-1; D: TRBD1; size: few; DNA: TGTGCCAGCAGCCCGGGACAGGGGAATACTGAGCAGTTCTTC; CDR3: CASSPGQGNTEQFF
V: TRBV29-1; J: TRBJ1-1; D: .; size: .; DNA: TGCAGCTCTCGCCGGGGGCAGAACACTGAAGCTTTCTTT; CDR3: CSSRRGQNTEAFF
V: TRBV4-1; J: TRBJ1-6; D: TRBD1; size: .; DNA: TGCGCCAGCAGCGCCCGGGGTCAGGGGGATTCACCCCTCCACTTT; CDR3: CASSARGQGDSPLHF
V: TRBV12-3/TRBV12-4; J: TRBJ1-5; D: TRBD1; size: .; DNA: TGTGCCAGCACCCGAAATCCAGGGGGTCCCAGACAGCCCCAGCATTTT; CDR3: CASTRNPGGPRQPQHF
V: TRBV6-4; J: TRBJ2-4; D: TRBD1; size: many; DNA: TGTGCCAGCAGTGAAGGACAGGGGAACATTCAGTACTTC; CDR3: CASSEGQGNIQYF
V: TRBV29-1; J: TRBJ2-7; D: TRBD2; size: .; DNA: TGCAGCGACGGGGGGTTGGGGTCGCGGGAGCCCGACGAGCAGTACTTC; CDR3: CSDGGLGSREPDEQYF
V: TRBV7-2; J: TRBJ2-5; D: .; size: few; DNA: TGTGCCAGCAGCTTAGTGTCCCGGGAGACCCAGTACTTC; CDR3: CASSLVSRETQYF
V: TRBV28; J: TRBJ1-2; D: TRBD1; size: few; DNA: TGTGCCAGCAGTCTTAGTCTCGGGACAGGGTGGGGCTATGGCTACACCTTC; CDR3: CASSLSLGTGWGYGYTF
V: TRBV29-1; J: TRBJ2-1; D: .; size: few; DNA: TGCAGCGTTGTAATCGGGACATTCAATGAGCAGTTCTTC; CDR3: CSVVIGTFNEQFF
V: TRBV7-9; J: TRBJ2-1; D: .; size: .; DNA: TGTGCCAGCAGCCGTGAGACGAGCTCCTACAATGAGCAGTTCTTC; CDR3: CASSRETSSYNEQFF